The clone carrying this TCR beta chain was found many times. V lost 1 base and J lost 3, with 9 bases in between. The CDR3 is made up of 14 amino acids. Unique molecular identifiers were incorporated during preparation of the TCRbeta library. TCRdb recomputed calls from the PCR reads with MiXCR, one row per CDR3 protein. The sample lists about 230,000 distinct CDR3 sequences, 12% seen once, with about 2.4% in the top ten. The data belong to a study of T-cell reconstitution after alpha-beta-depleted transplantation in children. This sequence originates from a human donor who donated a stem cell graft to a child with acute lymphoblastic leukemia. The chain joins TRBV12-3 or TRBV12-4 to TRBJ1-1; no firm D call. This specimen was PBMCs from the stem cell graft donor, taken from the stem cell graft. The CDR3 DNA follows: TGTGCCAGCAGTTTAGGCGACGGCTACACTGAAGCTTTCTTT. It encodes CASSLGDGYTEAFF.